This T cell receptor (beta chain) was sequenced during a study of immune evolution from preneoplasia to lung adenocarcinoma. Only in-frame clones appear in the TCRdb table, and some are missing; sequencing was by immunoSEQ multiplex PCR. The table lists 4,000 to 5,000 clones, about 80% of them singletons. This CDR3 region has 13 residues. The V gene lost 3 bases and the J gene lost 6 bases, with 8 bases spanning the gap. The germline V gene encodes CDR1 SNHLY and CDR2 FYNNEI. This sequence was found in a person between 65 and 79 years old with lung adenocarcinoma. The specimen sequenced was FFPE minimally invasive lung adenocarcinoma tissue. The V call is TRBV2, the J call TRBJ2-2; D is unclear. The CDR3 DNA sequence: TGTGCCAGCAGTGAGGGTTCGGCCGGGGAGCTGTTTTTT. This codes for CASSEGSAGELFF.